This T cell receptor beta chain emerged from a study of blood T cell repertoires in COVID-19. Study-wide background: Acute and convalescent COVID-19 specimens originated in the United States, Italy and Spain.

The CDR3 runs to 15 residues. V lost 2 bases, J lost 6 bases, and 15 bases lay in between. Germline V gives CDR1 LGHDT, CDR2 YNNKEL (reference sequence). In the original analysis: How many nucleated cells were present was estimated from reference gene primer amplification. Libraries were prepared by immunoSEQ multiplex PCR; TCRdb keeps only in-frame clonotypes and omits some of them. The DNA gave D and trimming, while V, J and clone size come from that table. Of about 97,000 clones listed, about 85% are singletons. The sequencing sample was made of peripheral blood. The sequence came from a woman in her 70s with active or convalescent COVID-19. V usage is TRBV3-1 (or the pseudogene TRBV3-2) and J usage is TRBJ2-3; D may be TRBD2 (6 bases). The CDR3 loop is CASSQWRGVGDTQYF. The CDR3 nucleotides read TGTGCCAGCAGCCAATGGCGGGGAGTAGGGGATACGCAGTATTTT.